The clone carrying this T cell receptor (beta chain) came up many times. The investigators amplified TCR beta CDR3 regions from RNA transcripts. During a first-round RT-PCR of the TCR CDR3, the HTBI primer set was used. TCRdb fed the multiplex PCR reads into MiXCR, producing one record per CDR3 protein. The table lists roughly 700,000 distinct CDR3 sequences, approximately 15% of them singletons. The sample belongs to a study of T cells in Graves' hyperthyroidism and ophthalmopathy. Using 10 ml of fresh peripheral blood, PBMCs were prepared. Germline V gene lookup returns CDR1 SEHNR and CDR2 FQNEAQ (reference sequence). V lost 1 base to trimming and J lost 5 bases; unmatched junction nucleotides: 6. The length of the CDR3 is 15 residues.

The source material was blood. The chain carries TRBV7-9 and TRBJ2-7; TRBD1 matches 9 bases. This TCR was recovered from a man aged 50 to 60 with Graves' hyperthyroidism. The CDR3 DNA sequence: TGTGCCAGCAGCTTAGAAGGGACAGGGCTCGACGAGCAGTACTTC. Its translation is CASSLEGTGLDEQYF. Filled out from reference TRBV7-9 and TRBJ2-7, the complete variable domain reads DTGVSQNPRHKITKRGQNVTFRCDPISEHNRLYWYRQTLGQGPEFLTYFQNEAQLEKSRLLSDRFSAERPKGSFSTLEIQRTEQGDSAMYLCASSLEGTGLDEQYFGPGTRLTVT.